Below are 26 T cell receptor beta chains sequenced from a single sample in a study of OX40 agonist ivuxolimab in advanced cancers. The table came from immunoSEQ multiplex PCR; TCRdb's copy has only in-frame clones and leaves some out. The table lists about 73,000 clones, under 90% of them singletons. Sequencing was performed on CD4+ or CD8+ T cells sorted from blood, taken in a trial of the OX40 agonist ivuxolimab. These receptor sequences come from an adult with an advanced solid tumor such as melanoma, head and neck, liver or kidney cancer.

There are a few counts of this clone. V and J are TRBV5-1 and TRBJ2-2, with 9 bases lining up with TRBD1. The junction had 3 bases not matched to a gene; V was cut back by 3 bases and J by 6 bases. The CDR3 is 14 residues long. Looked up from germline, CDR1 is SGHRS and CDR2 is YFSETQ. The CDR3 here is CASSSGTGPGELFF. The CDR3 DNA reads as TGCGCCAGCAGCTCCGGGACAGGGCCCGGGGAGCTGTTTTTT.

The sample holds a few counts of this clone. This rearrangement joins TRBV11-3 to TRBJ2-5; 9 nucleotides agree with TRBD1. With 1 base clipped from V and 1 base from J, the junction kept 7 bases outside the gene matches. The CDR3 is 17 amino acids. The V gene's germline CDR1 is SGHNT and CDR2 YENEEA. The CDR3 nucleotides read TGTGCCAGCAGCTTAGTACGGACAGGGGCGGTCCAAGAGACCCAGTACTTC. Amino acids: CASSLVRTGAVQETQYF.

The chain uses TRBV20-1 and TRBJ2-7; a possible D gene is TRBD1 (5 bases). Trimming left V 2 bases short and J 3 bases short, with 5 bases between. This CDR3 has 11 amino acids. Germline loops: CDR1 DFQATT, CDR2 SNEGSKA (reference sequence). CDR3 region: CSARRGYEQYF. As DNA, the CDR3 is TGCAGTGCTAGAAGGGGCTACGAGCAGTACTTC.

The chain has TRBV18 and TRBJ2-3; 7 positions agree with TRBD1. Unmatched junction bases numbered 6, after V lost 5 bases and J lost 4 bases. Germline CDR1 is KGHSH and CDR2 is LQKENI. This CDR3 region has 14 residues. The CDR3 spells CASSSGQVADTQYF. CDR3 DNA: TGTGCCAGCTCATCAGGACAGGTGGCAGATACGCAGTATTTT.

J is TRBJ1-1 and V is TRBV5-4, with D unclear. Trimming cost V 4 bases and J 0 bases, with 7 bases left between them. The CDR3 is 13 residues long. From germline, CDR1 is SGHNT and CDR2 YYREEE (reference sequence). CDR3 nucleotides: TGTGCCAGCAGCACCGCGGTGAACACTGAAGCTTTCTTT. This codes for CASSTAVNTEAFF.

V is TRBV7-3 and J is TRBJ1-1; D is perhaps TRBD1 (5 bases). CDR3 length equals 13 residues. Per germline, CDR1 SGHTA and CDR2 FQGTGA. V was cut by 4 bases and J by 0 bases, with 6 bases left in between. The CDR3 loop reads CASSSTVNTEAFF. The CDR3 DNA is TGTGCCAGCAGCTCGACAGTGAACACTGAAGCTTTCTTT.

This clone came up a few times. V is TRBV11-2 and J is TRBJ2-1; TRBD1 matches at 11 bases. The CDR3 runs to 18 residues. V lost 2 bases and J lost 0; bases outside the gene matches: 6. Germline loops: CDR1 SGHAT, CDR2 FQNNGV. CDR3 sequence: CASSLIYGTGGSYNEQFF. The CDR3, as DNA: TGTGCCAGCAGCTTAATTTATGGGACAGGGGGCTCCTACAATGAGCAGTTCTTC.

This clone was counted between two and nine times. The rearrangement links TRBV7-2 to TRBJ2-3; TRBD2 matches at 7 bases. V trimming: 4 bases; J trimming: 3 bases; junction bases outside the gene matches: 7. CDR1 and CDR2 (germline): SGHTA, FQGNSA. The CDR3 runs to 15 residues. The CDR3 protein is CASSSTSSLTDTQYF. CDR3 nucleotides: TGTGCCAGCAGCTCGACTAGCAGTTTGACAGATACGCAGTATTTT.

This clone was recorded only once. The chain recombines TRBV5-5 with TRBJ1-6, with 9 bases identical to TRBD1. CDR1 and CDR2 (germline): SGHKS, YYEKEE (reference sequence). Losses at the gene ends were 4 bases for V and 7 bases for J; bases not matched to a gene: 3. The CDR3 contains 14 residues. The CDR3 is CASSRTGENSPLHF. The CDR3 DNA follows: TGTGCCAGCAGCAGGACAGGGGAAAATTCACCCCTCCACTTT. The whole variable domain, remainder taken from reference TRBV5-5 and TRBJ1-6, is DAGVTQSPTHLIKTRGQQVTLRCSPISGHKSVSWYQQVLGQGPQFIFQYYEKEERGRGNFPDRFSARQFPNYSSELNVNALLLGDSALYLCASSRTGENSPLHFGNGTRLTVT.

In this sample, this clone turned up once. The chain recombines TRBV5-1 with TRBJ2-7, with TRBD1 matching 8 bases. This CDR3 is 12 amino acids long. Trimming at V came to 4 bases and at J to 5 bases, leaving 2 bases not matched to a gene. Germline V gene lookup returns CDR1 SGHRS and CDR2 YFSETQ. The CDR3 loop is CASSLTGDEQYF. The CDR3 DNA reads TGCGCCAGCAGCCTGACAGGGGACGAGCAGTACTTC.

The gene calls are TRBV5-1 and TRBJ2-7; 12 bases are a match to TRBD1. Germline V gene sequence: CDR1 SGHRS, CDR2 YFSETQ. After removal of 4 bases from V and 6 bases from J, the junction contained 8 bases not matched to a gene. The CDR3 spans 15 residues. The CDR3 DNA reads TGCGCCAGCAGCCGGGGGGACAGGGGGCATCTCGAGCAGTACTTC. It is translated as CASSRGDRGHLEQYF.

The chain carries TRBV30 and TRBJ2-5, with unresolved D. There are 14 residues in the CDR3. In germline, CDR1 is GTSNPN, CDR2 SVGIG (reference sequence). Trimming removed 2 bases from V and 2 bases from J, with 12 bases in between. CDR3 sequence: CAWSQEAYQETQYF. DNA of the CDR3: TGTGCCTGGAGTCAGGAAGCCTATCAAGAGACCCAGTACTTC.

The J gene is TRBJ2-7, the V gene TRBV9; D may be TRBD2 (6 bases). The ends were cut back, 2 bases at V and 4 bases at J, with 16 bases in the middle. The CDR3 contains 15 residues. Germline CDR1 is SGDLS and CDR2 is YYNGEE. The CDR3 loop is CASSVGPGEAYEQYF. The DNA for the CDR3 is TGTGCCAGCAGCGTTGGACCTGGGGAGGCTTACGAGCAGTACTTC.

This clone was detected only a few times. The chain has TRBV6-1 and TRBJ1-5; D uncertain. The CDR3 is 14 amino acids. Germline CDR1 and CDR2: MNHNS and SASEGT. V dropped 8 bases and J dropped 0 bases, with 11 bases sitting between them. The CDR3 loop reads CASATEYSNQPQHF. The CDR3 DNA follows: TGTGCCAGCGCCACCGAATATAGCAATCAGCCCCAGCATTTT.

The rearrangement joins TRBV18 to TRBJ1-2, with 7 bases fitting TRBD1. The germline V gene encodes CDR1 KGHSH and CDR2 LQKENI. With V trimmed by 6 bases and J by 10 bases, 11 bases remained unmatched. This CDR3 spans 13 amino acids. In DNA form, the CDR3 reads TGTGCCAGCTCGCGGGACAGCCAAACCCACTACACCTTC. Its translation is CASSRDSQTHYTF.

The chain links TRBV7-2 to TRBJ1-2; TRBD1 might be the D (6 bases). Trimming took off 7 bases at V and 4 bases at J, with 19 bases between the two ends. The CDR3 is 15 residues long. Germline lookup yields CDR1 SGHTA and CDR2 FQGNSA. CDR3 loop: CASTPGGQIRYGYTF. CDR3 nucleotide sequence: TGTGCCAGCACCCCTGGTGGACAGATCCGCTATGGCTACACCTTC.

The chain uses TRBV7-2 and TRBJ2-1, with TRBD1 identical over 8 bases. The CDR3 runs to 14 residues. V shed 5 bases, J shed 9 bases, and the junction held 9 bases outside the gene matches. Germline V gives CDR1 SGHTA, CDR2 FQGNSA. CDR3 protein: CASSQGAGFGEQFF. CDR3 DNA sequence: TGTGCCAGCAGCCAGGGGGCCGGGTTTGGTGAGCAGTTCTTC.

In its sample, this clone was seen once. The chain links TRBV5-4 to TRBJ2-5; possible D gene TRBD2, 6 bases. This CDR3 has 15 amino acids. The germline V and J ends were trimmed by 2 bases and 1 base, with 12 bases remaining between them. Looked up from germline, CDR1 is SGHNT and CDR2 is YYREEE (reference sequence). CDR3 DNA sequence: TGTGCCAGCAGCTTCGGGGGAATGGGCCAAGAGACCCAGTACTTC. This codes for CASSFGGMGQETQYF.

V is TRBV9 and J is TRBJ1-4; D not resolved. The germline V gene has CDR1 SGDLS and CDR2 YYNGEE. The CDR3 length is 14 residues. Between the trimmed V and J ends, which lost 4 bases and 3 bases, there was a span of 10 bases. DNA of the CDR3: TGTGCCAGCAGCCCCCGGCCAGCTAATGAAAAACTGTTTTTT. Translating gives CASSPRPANEKLFF.

The gene calls are TRBV29-1 and TRBJ1-2; D might be TRBD1 (6 bases). The CDR3 is made up of 15 amino acids. The germline gives CDR1 SQVTM, CDR2 ANQGSEA. Trimming took off 1 base at V and 5 bases at J, with 17 bases between the two ends. The chain's CDR3 is CSVEAGGGNRYGYTF. Written as DNA, the CDR3 is TGCAGCGTTGAAGCGGGGGGCGGTAACCGGTATGGCTACACCTTC.

The V call is TRBV11-2, the J call TRBJ1-3; 7 positions agree with TRBD1. This CDR3 region has 17 residues. J lost 1 base, V lost 4 bases, and 10 bases had no gene match. Germline V CDR1 and CDR2: SGHAT, FQNNGV. CDR3 residues: CASSSTSGTESGNTIYF. Here the CDR3 DNA reads TGTGCCAGCAGCTCTACCTCCGGGACAGAGTCTGGAAACACCATATATTTT.

This CDR3 reads CASSESPNPEAFF. CDR3 nucleotide sequence: TGTGCCAGCAGTGAAAGTCCCAATCCTGAAGCTTTCTTT. V gene TRBV6-1 combines with J gene TRBJ1-1; no firm D call. The CDR3 contains 13 residues. The germline CDR1 and CDR2 sequences are MNHNS and SASEGT. V lost 2 bases and J lost 6, with 10 bases in between.

The chain couples TRBV7-2 to TRBJ2-1; D possibly corresponds to TRBD2 (5 bases). Trimming stripped 5 bases from V and 4 bases from J, with 12 bases between. The length of the CDR3 is 14 residues. CDR1 and CDR2 (germline): SGHTA, FQGNSA. The CDR3 loop reads CASSRTLEYNEQFF. The CDR3 DNA is TGTGCCAGCAGCCGGACTTTGGAGTACAATGAGCAGTTCTTC.

The chain joins TRBV7-3 to TRBJ2-7; D possibly matches TRBD1 or TRBD2 (5 bases each). V was cut by 5 bases and J by 5 bases, with 10 bases left in between. Germline V CDR1 and CDR2: SGHTA, FQGTGA. The CDR3 length is 12 residues. The CDR3 sequence is CASSMGTNEQYF. For the CDR3, the DNA is TGTGCCAGCAGCATGGGGACGAACGAGCAGTACTTC.

V is TRBV19 and J is TRBJ2-7, with 12 bases fitting TRBD2. The V gene end was trimmed by 6 bases and the J gene end by 5 bases; junction bases not matched to a gene: 8. The CDR3 covers 15 residues. Looked up from germline, CDR1 is LNHDA and CDR2 is SQIVND (reference sequence). In DNA, the CDR3 is TGTGCCAGTAGATCCCAGACTAGCGGGAGACACGAGCAGTACTTC. Amino acids: CASRSQTSGRHEQYF.

Only one count was recorded for this clone. The rearrangement links TRBV19 to TRBJ2-2; tentative D call: TRBD1 (5 bases). V was shortened by 5 bases and J by 3 bases, with 10 bases between the two germline ends. Germline V gene data show CDR1 as LNHDA and CDR2 as SQIVND (reference sequence). The CDR3 is made up of 14 amino acids. The CDR3: CASSRKGYTGELFF. The CDR3, as DNA: TGTGCCAGTAGTCGGAAGGGGTACACCGGGGAGCTGTTTTTT. Using reference TRBV19 and TRBJ2-2 for the parts outside the CDR3, the full variable domain is DGGITQSPKYLFRKEGQNVTLSCEQNLNHDAMYWYRQDPGQGLRLIYYSQIVNDFQKGDIAEGYSVSREKKESFPLTVTSAQKNPTAFYLCASSRKGYTGELFFGEGSRLTVL.